This TCR beta chain was retrieved from a study of T cell clones after liver transplantation. This clone occurred a few times. Its antigen is unidentified. Findings and limits, study-wide: Small, mixed patient groups and varying post-transplant times limit these conclusions.

The CDR3 runs 14 residues. V was shortened by 6 bases and J by 0 bases, with 11 bases between the two germline ends. Germline V gene sequence: CDR1 SNHLY, CDR2 FYNNEI. Sequenced by immunoSEQ multiplex PCR; TCRdb stores in-frame clones only, minus some. The table records some 6,500 clones, under 75% of them present only once. Sequencing was performed on CD8+ T cells from blood, taken before liver transplant. The rearrangement joins TRBV2 to TRBJ1-1; D is unclear. The TCR was taken from a human donor who received a liver transplant. The CDR3 reads CASRVAVMNTEAFF. The CDR3 DNA is TGTGCCAGCAGGGTCGCGGTTATGAACACTGAAGCTTTCTTT.